The clone carrying this T cell receptor beta chain was counted between two and nine times. Its antigen is still unknown. The data originate from a study of T cell repertoires in cytomegalovirus infection. Study summary: CMV epitopes that were recently identified and HLA-C-restricted were used alongside well-studied HLA-B-restricted ones. The public TCR beta signatures pointed to both CMV infection and matching HLA type. Overall study results and limits: CMV-specific HLA-C-restricted TCR beta clonotypes dominated the ex vivo response.

Per germline, CDR1 SGHKS and CDR2 YYEKEE (reference sequence). This CDR3 comprises 13 residues. V lost 6 bases, J lost 5 bases, and 5 bases stayed unmatched. TCRdb reanalysed the reads using MiXCR and keeps one entry per CDR3 protein. The sample has about 330,000 distinct CDR3 sequences; roughly a third are singletons. The chain joins TRBV5-5 to TRBJ2-1; 7 positions agree with TRBD2. This TCR was recovered from a human donor in good health (CMV status not recorded). Some clones in this sample may be carry-over from other donors' samples. Here the sequenced sample was cultured PBMCs, taken from culture after CMV antigen stimulation. CDR3 nucleotides: TGTGCCAGCAACTGGCTAGCGGACAATGAGCAGTTCTTC. Translating it yields CASNWLADNEQFF. Full variable domain (rest looked up from reference TRBV5-5 and TRBJ2-1): DAGVTQSPTHLIKTRGQQVTLRCSPISGHKSVSWYQQVLGQGPQFIFQYYEKEERGRGNFPDRFSARQFPNYSSELNVNALLLGDSALYLCASNWLADNEQFFGPGTRLTVL.